The entry below describes one TCR beta chain. In the original processing: Reference gene primer amplification gave estimated nucleated cell counts. TCRdb's table, derived via immunoSEQ multiplex PCR, lists solely in-frame clones and lacks some. The V and J calls and clone size come from that table; D and trimming were worked out from the DNA. The profile covers 150,000 to 200,000 clones, with 75% to 95% appearing a single time and nearly 0.55% taken by the ten largest. Trimming left V 3 bases short and J 4 bases short, with 10 bases between. Germline V gene sequence: CDR1 ENHRY, CDR2 SYGVKD. The CDR3 extends over 14 amino acids. The sample comes from a study of blood T cell repertoires in COVID-19. Study details: Both acute and convalescent COVID-19 samples were obtained from the United States, Italy and Spain. T cells, B-cell-depleted T cells, or PBMCs provided the cDNA or gDNA that served as material.

V gene TRBV10-3 combines with J gene TRBJ1-5, with a possible D match to TRBD1 (6 bases). This TCR was recovered from a man in his fifties or sixties with acute or convalescent COVID-19. The sample consisted of peripheral blood. CDR3 protein: CAISERGGNQPQHF. The CDR3 DNA reads TGTGCCATCAGTGAACGAGGGGGAAATCAGCCCCAGCATTTT.